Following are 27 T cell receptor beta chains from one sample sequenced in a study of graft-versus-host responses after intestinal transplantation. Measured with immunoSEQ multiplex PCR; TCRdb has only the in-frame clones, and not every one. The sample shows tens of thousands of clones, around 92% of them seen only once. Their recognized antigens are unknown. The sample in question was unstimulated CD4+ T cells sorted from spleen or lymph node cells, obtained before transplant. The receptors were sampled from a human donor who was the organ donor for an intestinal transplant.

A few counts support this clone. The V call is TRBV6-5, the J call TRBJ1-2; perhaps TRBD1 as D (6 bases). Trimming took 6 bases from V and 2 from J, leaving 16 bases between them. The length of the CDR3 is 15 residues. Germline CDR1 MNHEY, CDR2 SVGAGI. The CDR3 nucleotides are TGTGCCAGCAGCAGGGGCCCGACCGCAAACTATGGCTACACCTTC. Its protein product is CASSRGPTANYGYTF.

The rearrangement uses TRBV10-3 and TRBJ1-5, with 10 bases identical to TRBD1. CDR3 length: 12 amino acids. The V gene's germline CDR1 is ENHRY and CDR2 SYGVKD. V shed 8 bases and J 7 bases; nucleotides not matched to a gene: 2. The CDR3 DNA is TGTGCCATCGGACAGGGGGGCCAGCCCCAGCATTTT. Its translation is CAIGQGGQPQHF.

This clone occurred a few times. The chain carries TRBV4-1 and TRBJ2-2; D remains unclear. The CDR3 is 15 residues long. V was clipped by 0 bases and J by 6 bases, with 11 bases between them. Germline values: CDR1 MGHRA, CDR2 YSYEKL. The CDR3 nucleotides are TGCGCCAGCAGCCAAGAGCTCCGTCTAGCCGGGGAGCTGTTTTTT. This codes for CASSQELRLAGELFF.

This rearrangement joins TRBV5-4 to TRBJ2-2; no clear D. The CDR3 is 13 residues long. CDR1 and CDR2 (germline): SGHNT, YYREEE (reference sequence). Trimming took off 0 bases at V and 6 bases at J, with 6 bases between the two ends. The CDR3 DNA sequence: TGTGCCAGCAGCTTGGGTTCCGCCGGGGAGCTGTTTTTT. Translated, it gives CASSLGSAGELFF.

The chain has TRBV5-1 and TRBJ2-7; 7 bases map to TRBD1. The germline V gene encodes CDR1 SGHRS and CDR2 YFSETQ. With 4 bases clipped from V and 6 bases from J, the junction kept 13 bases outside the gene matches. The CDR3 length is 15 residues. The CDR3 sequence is CASSQGQLTVREQYF. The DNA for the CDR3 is TGCGCCAGCAGCCAGGGACAGCTAACTGTCCGCGAGCAGTACTTC.

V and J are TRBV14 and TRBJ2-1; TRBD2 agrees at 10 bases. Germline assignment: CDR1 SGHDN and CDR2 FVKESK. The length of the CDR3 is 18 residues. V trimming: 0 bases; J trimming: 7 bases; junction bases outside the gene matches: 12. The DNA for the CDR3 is TGTGCCAGCAGCCAAGAACTCCCGAGCGGGAGGGCCGGGAATGAGCAGTTCTTC. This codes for CASSQELPSGRAGNEQFF. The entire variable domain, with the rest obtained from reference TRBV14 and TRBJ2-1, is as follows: EAGVTQFPSHSVIEKGQTVTLRCDPISGHDNLYWYRRVMGKEIKFLLHFVKESKQDESGMPNNRFLAERTGGTYSTLKVQPAELEDSGVYFCASSQELPSGRAGNEQFFGPGTRLTVL.

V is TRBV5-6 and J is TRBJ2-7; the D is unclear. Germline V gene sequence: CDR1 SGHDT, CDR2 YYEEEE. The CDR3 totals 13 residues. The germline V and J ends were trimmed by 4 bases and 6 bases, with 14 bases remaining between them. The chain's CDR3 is CASSPGAGFEQYF. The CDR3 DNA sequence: TGTGCCAGCAGCCCCGGAGCTGGGTTCGAGCAGTACTTC.

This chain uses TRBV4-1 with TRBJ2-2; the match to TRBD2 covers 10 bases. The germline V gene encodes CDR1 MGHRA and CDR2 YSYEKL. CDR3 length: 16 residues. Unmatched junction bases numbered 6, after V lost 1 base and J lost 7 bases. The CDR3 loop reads CASSQGIAGGYGELFF. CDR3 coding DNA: TGCGCCAGCAGCCAAGGGATAGCGGGAGGTTACGGGGAGCTGTTTTTT.

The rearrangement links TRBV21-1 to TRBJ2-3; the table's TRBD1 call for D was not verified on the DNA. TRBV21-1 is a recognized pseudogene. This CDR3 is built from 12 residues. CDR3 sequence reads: CASRTGTDTQYF. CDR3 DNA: TGTGCCAGCCGGACAGGGACAGATACGCAGTATTTT.

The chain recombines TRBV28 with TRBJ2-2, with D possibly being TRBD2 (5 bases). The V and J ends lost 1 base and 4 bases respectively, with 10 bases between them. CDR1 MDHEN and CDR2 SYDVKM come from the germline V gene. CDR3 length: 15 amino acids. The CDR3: CASSLFGSGTGELFF. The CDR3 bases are TGTGCCAGCAGTTTATTTGGGAGTGGCACCGGGGAGCTGTTTTTT.

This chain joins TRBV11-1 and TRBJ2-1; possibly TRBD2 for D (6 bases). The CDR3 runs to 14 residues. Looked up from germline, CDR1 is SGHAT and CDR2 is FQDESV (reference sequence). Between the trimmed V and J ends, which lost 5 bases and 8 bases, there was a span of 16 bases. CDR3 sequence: CASSLKTSLDEQFF. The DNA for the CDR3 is TGTGCCAGCAGCCTGAAAACTAGCTTGGATGAGCAGTTCTTC.

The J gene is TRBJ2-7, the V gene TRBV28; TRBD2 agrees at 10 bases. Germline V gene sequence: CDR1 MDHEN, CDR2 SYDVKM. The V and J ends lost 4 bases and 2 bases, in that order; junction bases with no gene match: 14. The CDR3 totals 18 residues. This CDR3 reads CASSSPWSSSGRTYEQYF. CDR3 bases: TGTGCCAGCAGTTCGCCCTGGTCGAGTAGCGGGAGGACCTACGAGCAGTACTTC.

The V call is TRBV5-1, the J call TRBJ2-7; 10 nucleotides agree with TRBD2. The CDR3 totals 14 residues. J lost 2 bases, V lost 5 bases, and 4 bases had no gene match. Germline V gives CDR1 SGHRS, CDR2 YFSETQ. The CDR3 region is CASSFTSGTYEQYF. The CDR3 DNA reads TGCGCCAGCAGTTTCACTAGCGGGACCTACGAGCAGTACTTC.

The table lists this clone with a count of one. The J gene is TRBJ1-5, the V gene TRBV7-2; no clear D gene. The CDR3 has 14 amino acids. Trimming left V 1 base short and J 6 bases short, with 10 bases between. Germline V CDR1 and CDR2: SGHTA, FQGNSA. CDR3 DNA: TGTGCCAGCAGCTTAGGCCGGAGCGGTCAGCCCCAGCATTTT. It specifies CASSLGRSGQPQHF.

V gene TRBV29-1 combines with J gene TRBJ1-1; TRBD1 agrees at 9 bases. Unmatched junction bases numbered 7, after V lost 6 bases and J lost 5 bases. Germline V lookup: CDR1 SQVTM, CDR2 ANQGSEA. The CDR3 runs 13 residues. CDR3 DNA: TGCAGCGTACAAACAGGGGGCACGACTGAAGCTTTCTTT. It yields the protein CSVQTGGTTEAFF.

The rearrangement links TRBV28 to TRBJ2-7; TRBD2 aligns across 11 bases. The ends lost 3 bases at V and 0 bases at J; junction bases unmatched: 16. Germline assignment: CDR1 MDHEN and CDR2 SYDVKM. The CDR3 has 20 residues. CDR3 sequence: CASSFPPLAGGGLSSYEQYF. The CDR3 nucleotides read TGTGCCAGCAGTTTTCCCCCCCTAGCGGGAGGAGGCTTGAGCTCCTACGAGCAGTACTTC.

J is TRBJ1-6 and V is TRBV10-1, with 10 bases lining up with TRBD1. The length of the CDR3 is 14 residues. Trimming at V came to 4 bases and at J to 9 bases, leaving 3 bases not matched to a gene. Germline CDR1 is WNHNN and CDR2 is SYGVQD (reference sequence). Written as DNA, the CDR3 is TGCGCCAGCAGTGGACAGGGGGCTGGTTCACCCCTCCACTTT. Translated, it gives CASSGQGAGSPLHF.

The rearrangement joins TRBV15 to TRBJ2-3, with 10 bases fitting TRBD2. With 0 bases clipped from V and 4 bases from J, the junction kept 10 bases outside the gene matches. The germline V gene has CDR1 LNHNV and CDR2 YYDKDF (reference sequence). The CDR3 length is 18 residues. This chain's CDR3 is CATSRDRSSGSGADTQYF. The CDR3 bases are TGTGCCACCAGCAGAGATAGATCTAGCGGGAGTGGCGCAGATACGCAGTATTTT. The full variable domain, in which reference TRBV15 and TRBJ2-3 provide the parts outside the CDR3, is DAMVIQNPRYQVTQFGKPVTLSCSQTLNHNVMYWYQQKSSQAPKLLFHYYDKDFNNEADTPDNFQSRRPNTSFCFLDIRSPGLGDTAMYLCATSRDRSSGSGADTQYFGPGTRLTVL.

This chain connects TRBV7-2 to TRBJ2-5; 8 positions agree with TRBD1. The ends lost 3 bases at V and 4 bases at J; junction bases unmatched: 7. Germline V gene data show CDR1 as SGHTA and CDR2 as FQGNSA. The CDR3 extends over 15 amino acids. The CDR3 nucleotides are TGTGCCAGCAGCTTGGGACAGGATCCTCCAGAGACCCAGTACTTC. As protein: CASSLGQDPPETQYF.

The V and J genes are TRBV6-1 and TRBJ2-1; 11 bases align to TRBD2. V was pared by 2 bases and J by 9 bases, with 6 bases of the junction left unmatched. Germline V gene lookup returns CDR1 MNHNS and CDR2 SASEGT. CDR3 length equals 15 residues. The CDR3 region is CASSELGLAGGEQFF. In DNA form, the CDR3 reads TGTGCCAGCAGTGAATTAGGGCTAGCGGGAGGTGAGCAGTTCTTC.

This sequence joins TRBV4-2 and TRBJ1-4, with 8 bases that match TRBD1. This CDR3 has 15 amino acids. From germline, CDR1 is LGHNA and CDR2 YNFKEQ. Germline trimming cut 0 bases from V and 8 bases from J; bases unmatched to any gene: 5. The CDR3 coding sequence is TGTGCCAGCAGCCAAGATCGGACAGGGTTAGAAAAACTGTTTTTT. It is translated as CASSQDRTGLEKLFF.

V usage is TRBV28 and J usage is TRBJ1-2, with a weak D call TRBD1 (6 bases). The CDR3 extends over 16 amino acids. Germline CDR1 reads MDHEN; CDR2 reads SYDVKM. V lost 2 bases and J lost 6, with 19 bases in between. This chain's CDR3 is CASSLGTLGVFNGYTF. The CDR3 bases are TGTGCCAGCAGTTTAGGGACATTGGGCGTTTTTAATGGCTACACCTTC.

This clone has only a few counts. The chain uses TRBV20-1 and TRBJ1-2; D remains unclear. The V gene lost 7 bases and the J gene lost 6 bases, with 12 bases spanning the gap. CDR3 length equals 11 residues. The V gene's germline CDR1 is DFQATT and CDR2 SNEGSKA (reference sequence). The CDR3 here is CSGLGVDGYTF. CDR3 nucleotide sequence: TGCAGTGGCCTGGGCGTGGATGGCTACACCTTC.

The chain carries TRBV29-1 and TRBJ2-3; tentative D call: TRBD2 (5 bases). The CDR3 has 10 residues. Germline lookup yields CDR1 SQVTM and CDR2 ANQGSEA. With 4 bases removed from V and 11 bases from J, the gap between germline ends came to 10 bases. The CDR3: CSVGFAGQYF. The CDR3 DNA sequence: TGCAGCGTTGGTTTCGCGGGGCAGTATTTT.

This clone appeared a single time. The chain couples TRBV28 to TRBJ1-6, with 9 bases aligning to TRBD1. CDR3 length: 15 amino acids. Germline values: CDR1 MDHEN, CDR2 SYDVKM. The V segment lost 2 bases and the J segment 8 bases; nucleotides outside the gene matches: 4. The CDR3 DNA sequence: TGTGCCAGCAGTTTAGAGGGACAGGGATATTCACCCCTCCACTTT. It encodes CASSLEGQGYSPLHF. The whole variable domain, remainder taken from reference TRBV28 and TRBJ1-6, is DVKVTQSSRYLVKRTGEKVFLECVQDMDHENMFWYRQDPGLGLRLIYFSYDVKMKEKGDIPEGYSVSREKKERFSLILESASTNQTSMYLCASSLEGQGYSPLHFGNGTRLTVT.

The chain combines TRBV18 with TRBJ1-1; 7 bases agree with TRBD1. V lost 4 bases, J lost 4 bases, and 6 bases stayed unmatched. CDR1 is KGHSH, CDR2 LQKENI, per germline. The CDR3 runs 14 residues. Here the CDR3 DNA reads TGTGCCAGCTCACGGTTCGACAGGGTCACTGAAGCTTTCTTT. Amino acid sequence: CASSRFDRVTEAFF.

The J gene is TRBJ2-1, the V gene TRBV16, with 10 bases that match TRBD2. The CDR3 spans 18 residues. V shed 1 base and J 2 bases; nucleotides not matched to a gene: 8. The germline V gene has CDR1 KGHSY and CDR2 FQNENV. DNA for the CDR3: TGTGCCAGCAGCCAATTAGTGGCTAGCGGGGGAACCTACAATGAGCAGTTCTTC. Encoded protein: CASSQLVASGGTYNEQFF.